This T cell receptor (beta chain) was sequenced during a study of a mutant IDH1 vaccine in newly diagnosed glioma. On the study more broadly: Patients got radiotherapy, temozolomide, or both beforehand, and most got both.

The time point denotes: week 23, last vaccination. Each dose delivered 300 ug of mutant IDH1 20-mer peptide subcutaneously with imiquimod. Worth noting for this clone: Its specificity is not known.

V lost 5 bases and J lost 4; bases outside the gene matches: 10. Germline CDR1 reads SGHAT; CDR2 reads FQNNGV. This CDR3 contains 16 residues. Using immunoSEQ multiplex PCR, the repertoire was profiled, and TCRdb retains in-frame clones only, with some absent. Of around 85,000 clones listed, 85% are singletons. This receptor was taken from a man in his thirties or forties with glioma. Some clones in this sample may be carry-over from other donors' samples. Here the sequenced sample was PBMCs, taken from a glioma patient whose treatment included an IDH1 peptide vaccine. The chain is built from TRBV11-2 and TRBJ2-3; 9 bases are shared with TRBD2. Here the CDR3 DNA reads TGTGCCAGCAGCCCGCTCCAGGGGACTAGCCCAGATACGCAGTATTTT. Its protein is CASSPLQGTSPDTQYF.